This entry lists 9 T cell receptor beta chains sequenced from one sample in a study of persistence of HIV-infected CD4 T cells. An overlapping HIV-1 Gag peptide pool stimulated these cells at about 0.94 ug/peptide/mL. Sorting of responding CD4+ T cells relied on upregulated CD40 ligand together with CD69. These receptors' targets are unknown. This was the immunoSEQ version 4 assay in survey mode. Sequenced by immunoSEQ multiplex PCR; TCRdb stores in-frame clones only, minus some. Counted here are around 9,200 clones, approximately 81% occurring once; the ten biggest clones make up roughly 2%. Sequences were derived from CD4+ T cells sorted from PBMCs after approximately 20-hour stimulation, sampled from a patient who received antiretroviral therapy. The receptor set was obtained from an adult woman with HIV who was CMV-seropositive.

The chain links TRBV19 to TRBJ1-3, with 7 nucleotides matching TRBD1. CDR3 length equals 15 residues. The V segment lost 4 bases and the J segment 0 bases; nucleotides outside the gene matches: 3. Germline values: CDR1 LNHDA, CDR2 SQIVND (reference sequence). The CDR3 sequence is CASSKGQNSGNTIYF. The CDR3 nucleotides are TGTGCCAGTAGTAAGGGACAGAACTCTGGAAACACCATATATTTT.

V and J are TRBV7-9 and TRBJ2-7; D may be TRBD2 (5 bases). There are 15 residues in the CDR3. V was trimmed by 5 bases and J by 2 bases, leaving 16 bases between them. Looked up from germline, CDR1 is SEHNR and CDR2 is FQNEAQ (reference sequence). CDR3 DNA sequence: TGTGCCAGCAGCGCCCGACGGGATGCCCCCTACGAGCAGTACTTC. Residues: CASSARRDAPYEQYF.

The chain combines TRBV11-2 with TRBJ2-4, with D tentatively TRBD1 or TRBD2 (5 bases each). Looked up from germline, CDR1 is SGHAT and CDR2 is FQNNGV. The CDR3 sequence is 20 residues long. Trimming pared 0 bases from V and 0 bases from J, leaving 21 bases between. The CDR3 coding sequence is TGTGCCAGCAGCTTAGAATGGGGGAGAGAGGGGAGACTAGCCAAAAACATTCAGTACTTC. The encoded protein is CASSLEWGREGRLAKNIQYF.

Here the CDR3 reads CASSRTSGTSTDTQYF. As DNA, the CDR3 is TGTGCCAGTAGTCGGACTAGCGGGACCAGCACAGATACGCAGTATTTT. The chain combines TRBV19 with TRBJ2-3, with 12 bases fitting TRBD2. J gave up 0 bases and V 5 bases, and 3 bases lay outside the gene matches. The CDR3 is made up of 16 amino acids. Germline V gene sequence: CDR1 LNHDA, CDR2 SQIVND (reference sequence). Full variable domain (remainder filled in from reference TRBV19 and TRBJ2-3): DGGITQSPKYLFRKEGQNVTLSCEQNLNHDAMYWYRQDPGQGLRLIYYSQIVNDFQKGDIAEGYSVSREKKESFPLTVTSAQKNPTAFYLCASSRTSGTSTDTQYFGPGTRLTVL.

The chain combines TRBV5-1 with TRBJ1-2, with D maybe TRBD1 (6 bases). Germline V gene data show CDR1 as SGHRS and CDR2 as YFSETQ. V dropped 4 bases and J dropped 2 bases, with 15 bases sitting between them. The length of the CDR3 is 15 residues. CDR3 region: CASSPLEGGNYGYTF. CDR3 nucleotide sequence: TGCGCCAGCAGCCCCCTCGAAGGGGGGAACTATGGCTACACCTTC.

The chain uses TRBV5-1 and TRBJ1-2, with a weak D call TRBD1 (6 bases). The CDR3 covers 15 residues. Per germline, CDR1 SGHRS and CDR2 YFSETQ. Trimming took off 0 bases at V and 4 bases at J, with 13 bases between the two ends. CDR3 sequence reads: CASSLVEGEIYGYTF. The CDR3, as DNA: TGCGCCAGCAGCTTGGTAGAGGGGGAGATCTATGGCTACACCTTC.

The chain employs TRBV2 and TRBJ2-6; tentative D call: TRBD1 (5 bases). CDR3 length equals 15 residues. Germline values: CDR1 SNHLY, CDR2 FYNNEI. V lost 7 bases and J lost 2, with 12 bases in between. The CDR3 is CASTPGNAGANVLTF. The CDR3 DNA follows: TGTGCCAGCACCCCAGGGAACGCTGGGGCCAACGTCCTGACTTTC.

The chain combines TRBV28 with TRBJ1-5; TRBD1 aligns across 9 bases. This CDR3 region has 16 residues. Germline CDR1 reads MDHEN; CDR2 reads SYDVKM. With 5 bases clipped from V and 4 bases from J, the junction kept 9 bases outside the gene matches. CDR3 nucleotides: TGTGCCAGCAGTCCGGCCGGACAGGGGAGGAATCAGCCCCAGCATTTT. Residues: CASSPAGQGRNQPQHF.

The V gene is TRBV19, the J gene TRBJ1-3, with D maybe TRBD1 (5 bases). CDR1 is LNHDA, CDR2 SQIVND, per germline (reference sequence). The CDR3 is 16 amino acids. The V gene lost 3 bases and the J gene lost 0 bases, with 12 bases spanning the gap. CDR3: CASSILGVNSGNTIYF. Here the CDR3 DNA reads TGTGCCAGTAGTATTCTGGGGGTGAACTCTGGAAACACCATATATTTT.